The T cell receptor beta chain described here comes from a study of shared clonotypes between healthy human individuals. About the research overall: Three plates each covered CD4 naive and memory; CD8 naive two, CD8 memory one.

V dropped 4 bases and J dropped 0; count of bases not matched to a gene: 1. The CDR3 consists of 14 residues. CDR1 and CDR2 (germline): SGHRS, YFSETQ. In the original processing: Junction-only sequences produced by ImmunoSEQ had no quality scores, so filtering differed. The table came from immunoSEQ multiplex PCR; TCRdb's copy has only in-frame clones and leaves some out. The D gene and trimming were derived from the DNA, and the V and J assignments and clone size from that table. The table has 1.6 million or so clones, 97% to 99% seen once; the top ten hold 0.3% to 0.45%. Both subsets, CD45RA+ naive and CD45RA-negative memory, were split from the CD4+ cells.

The chain joins TRBV5-1 to TRBJ2-1; TRBD2 matches 7 bases. The sequencing input was naive CD4+ T cells sorted from blood. Noted subset: CD45RA+ positively selected. This clonotype originated in a man aged 30 to 39 in good health. The CDR3 loop is CASSGDYSYNEQFF. In nucleotides, the CDR3 is TGCGCCAGCAGCGGGGACTACTCCTACAATGAGCAGTTCTTC.